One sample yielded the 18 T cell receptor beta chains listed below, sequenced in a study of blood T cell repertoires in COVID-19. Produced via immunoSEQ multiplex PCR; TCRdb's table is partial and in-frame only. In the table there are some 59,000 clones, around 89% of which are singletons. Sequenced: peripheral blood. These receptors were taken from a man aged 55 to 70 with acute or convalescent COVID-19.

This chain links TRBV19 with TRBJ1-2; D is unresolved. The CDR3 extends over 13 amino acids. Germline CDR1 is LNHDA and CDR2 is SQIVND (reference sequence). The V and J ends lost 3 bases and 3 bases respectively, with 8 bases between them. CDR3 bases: TGTGCCAGTAGTATGGAGGGCGACTATGGCTACACCTTC. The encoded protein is CASSMEGDYGYTF.

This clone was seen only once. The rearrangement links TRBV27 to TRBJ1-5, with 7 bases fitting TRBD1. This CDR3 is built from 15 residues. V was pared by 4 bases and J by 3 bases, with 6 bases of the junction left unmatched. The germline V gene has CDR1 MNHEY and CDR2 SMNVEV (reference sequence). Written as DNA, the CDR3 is TGTGCCAGCAGTTCACTAGGACAGGTCAATCAGCCCCAGCATTTT. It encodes CASSSLGQVNQPQHF.

In DNA, the CDR3 is TGTGCCAGCAGTTCCTCGGACAGACGCTATGGCTACACCTTC. It specifies CASSSSDRRYGYTF. The chain recombines TRBV27 with TRBJ1-2; weak D call: TRBD1 (6 bases). Trimming removed 4 bases at V and 4 bases at J, with 13 bases between. The CDR3 runs 14 residues. Germline V gene data show CDR1 as MNHEY and CDR2 as SMNVEV (reference sequence).

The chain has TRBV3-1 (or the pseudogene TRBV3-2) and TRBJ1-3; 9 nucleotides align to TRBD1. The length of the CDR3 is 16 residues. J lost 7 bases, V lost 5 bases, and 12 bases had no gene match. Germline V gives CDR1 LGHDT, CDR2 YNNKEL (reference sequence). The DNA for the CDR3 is TGTGCCAGCAGCTTTAGTGGGCTACAGGGGGCGAACACCATATATTTT. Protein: CASSFSGLQGANTIYF.

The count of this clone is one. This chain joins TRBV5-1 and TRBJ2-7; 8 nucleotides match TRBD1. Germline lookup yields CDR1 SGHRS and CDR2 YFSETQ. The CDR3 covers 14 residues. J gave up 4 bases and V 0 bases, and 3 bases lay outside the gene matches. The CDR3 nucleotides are TGCGCCAGCAGCTTGGCCGGACAGGGTTACGAGCAGTACTTC. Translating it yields CASSLAGQGYEQYF.

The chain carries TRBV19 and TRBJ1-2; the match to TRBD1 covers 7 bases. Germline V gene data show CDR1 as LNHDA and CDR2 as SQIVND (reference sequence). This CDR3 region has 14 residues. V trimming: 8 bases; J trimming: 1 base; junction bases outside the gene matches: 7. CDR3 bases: TGTGCCAGTTGGGACAGCCTCCTTAACTATGGCTACACCTTC. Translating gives CASWDSLLNYGYTF.

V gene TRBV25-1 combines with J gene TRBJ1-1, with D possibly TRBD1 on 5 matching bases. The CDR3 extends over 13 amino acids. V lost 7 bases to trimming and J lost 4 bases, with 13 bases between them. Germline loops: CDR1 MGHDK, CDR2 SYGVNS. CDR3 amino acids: CASTHPGGTEAFF. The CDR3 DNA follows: TGTGCCAGCACCCATCCGGGGGGCACTGAAGCTTTCTTT. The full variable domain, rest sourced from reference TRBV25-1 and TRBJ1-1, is EADIYQTPRYLVIGTGKKITLECSQTMGHDKMYWYQQDPGMELHLIHYSYGVNSTEKGDLSSESTVSRIRTEHFPLTLESARPSHTSQYLCASTHPGGTEAFFGQGTRLTVV.

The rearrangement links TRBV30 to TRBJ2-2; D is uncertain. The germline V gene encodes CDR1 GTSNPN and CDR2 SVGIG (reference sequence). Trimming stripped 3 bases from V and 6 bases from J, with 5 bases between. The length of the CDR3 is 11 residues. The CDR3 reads CAWSEAGELFF. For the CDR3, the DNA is TGTGCCTGGAGCGAGGCCGGGGAGCTGTTTTTT.

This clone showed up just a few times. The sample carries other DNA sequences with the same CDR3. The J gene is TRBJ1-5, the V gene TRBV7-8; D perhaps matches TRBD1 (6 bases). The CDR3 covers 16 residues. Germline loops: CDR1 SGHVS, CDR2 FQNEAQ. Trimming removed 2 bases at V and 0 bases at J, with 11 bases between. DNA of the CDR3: TGTGCCAGCAGCTTACTCGGGGGGCTTAGCAATCAGCCCCAGCATTTT. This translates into CASSLLGGLSNQPQHF.

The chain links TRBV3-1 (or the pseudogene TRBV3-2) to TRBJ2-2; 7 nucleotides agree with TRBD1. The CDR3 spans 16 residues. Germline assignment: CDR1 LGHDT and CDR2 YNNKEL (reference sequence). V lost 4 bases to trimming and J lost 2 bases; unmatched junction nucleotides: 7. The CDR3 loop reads CASSRNRGLNTGELFF. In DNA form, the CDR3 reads TGTGCCAGCAGCCGGAACAGGGGCCTAAACACCGGGGAGCTGTTTTTT.

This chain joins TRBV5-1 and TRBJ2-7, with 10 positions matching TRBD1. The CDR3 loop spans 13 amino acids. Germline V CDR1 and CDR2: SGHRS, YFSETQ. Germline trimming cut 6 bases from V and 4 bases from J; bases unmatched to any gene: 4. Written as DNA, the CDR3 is TGCGCCAGCATGGGACAGGGGTTATACGAGCAGTACTTC. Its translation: CASMGQGLYEQYF.

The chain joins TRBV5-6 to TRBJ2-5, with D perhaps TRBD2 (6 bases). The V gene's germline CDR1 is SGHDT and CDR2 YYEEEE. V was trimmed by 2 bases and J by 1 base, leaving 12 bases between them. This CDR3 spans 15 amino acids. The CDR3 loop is CASSLAGRGQETQYF. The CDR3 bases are TGTGCCAGCAGCTTAGCGGGTAGGGGCCAAGAGACCCAGTACTTC.

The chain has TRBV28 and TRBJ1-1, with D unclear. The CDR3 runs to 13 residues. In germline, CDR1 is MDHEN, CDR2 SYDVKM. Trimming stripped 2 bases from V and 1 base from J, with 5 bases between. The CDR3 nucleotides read TGTGCCAGCAGTTTAACGGGGAACACTGAAGCTTTCTTT. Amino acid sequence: CASSLTGNTEAFF.

CDR3 amino acids: CASSEGRRPQHF. CDR3 in DNA: TGTGCCAGCTCCGAAGGGAGAAGGCCCCAGCATTTT. J is TRBJ1-5 and V is TRBV5-8; no definite D call. Trimming removed 7 bases at V and 9 bases at J, with 14 bases between. CDR1 SGHTS and CDR2 YDEGEE come from the germline V gene. The length of the CDR3 is 12 residues.

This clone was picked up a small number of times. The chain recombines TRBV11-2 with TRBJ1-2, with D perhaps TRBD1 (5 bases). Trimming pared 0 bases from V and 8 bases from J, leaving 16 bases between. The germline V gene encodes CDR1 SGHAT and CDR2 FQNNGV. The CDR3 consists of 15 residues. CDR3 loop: CASSLDPVRVGGYTF. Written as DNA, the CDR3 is TGTGCCAGCAGCTTAGATCCCGTCAGGGTCGGGGGCTACACCTTC.

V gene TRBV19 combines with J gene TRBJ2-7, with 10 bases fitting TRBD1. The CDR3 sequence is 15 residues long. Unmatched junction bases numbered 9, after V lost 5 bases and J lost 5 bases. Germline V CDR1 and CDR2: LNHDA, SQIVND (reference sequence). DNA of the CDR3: TGTGCCAGTAGTTCACCCGGGACAGGGGACCACGAGCAGTACTTC. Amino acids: CASSSPGTGDHEQYF.

CDR3 nucleotides: TGTGCCAGCTCACCCCAGGGTCCTGAAGCTTTCTTT. Protein: CASSPQGPEAFF. This chain connects TRBV18 to TRBJ1-1; tentative D call: TRBD1 (5 bases). The CDR3 length is 12 residues. Per the germline V gene, CDR1 is KGHSH and CDR2 is LQKENI. V lost 3 bases and J lost 6, with 8 bases in between. Full variable domain (missing parts from reference TRBV18 and TRBJ1-1): NAGVMQNPRHLVRRRGQEARLRCSPMKGHSHVYWYRQLPEEGLKFMVYLQKENIIDESGMPKERFSAEFPKEGPSILRIQQVVRGDSAAYFCASSPQGPEAFFGQGTRLTVV.

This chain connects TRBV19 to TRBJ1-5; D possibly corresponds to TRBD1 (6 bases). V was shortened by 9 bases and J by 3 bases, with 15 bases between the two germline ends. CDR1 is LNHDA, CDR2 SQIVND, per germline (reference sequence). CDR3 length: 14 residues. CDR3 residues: CASHRGGVNQPQHF. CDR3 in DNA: TGTGCCAGCCACCGAGGGGGGGTCAATCAGCCCCAGCATTTT. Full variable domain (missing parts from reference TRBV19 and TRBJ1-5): DGGITQSPKYLFRKEGQNVTLSCEQNLNHDAMYWYRQDPGQGLRLIYYSQIVNDFQKGDIAEGYSVSREKKESFPLTVTSAQKNPTAFYLCASHRGGVNQPQHFGDGTRLSIL.